This T cell receptor beta chain emerged from a study of CD8+ T cells in alopecia areata. Looking at the study overall: The drug, oral tofacitinib, was given to treated patients at 5 to 10 mg twice daily. People stayed on tofacitinib for 6 to 18 months, then stopped the drug for 6 months.

A word on this clone: The antigen remains undetermined.

Extraction of RNA preceded its reverse transcription into cDNA, which served as the sequencing template. Sequenced by immunoSEQ multiplex PCR; TCRdb stores in-frame clones only, minus some. The sample holds some 120,000 clones, 58% seen once. Study-wide results and caveats: Alphabeta T cells residing in normal skin are also sequenced in scalp samples.

With 4 bases removed from V and 0 bases from J, the gap between germline ends came to 6 bases. The CDR3 is 13 amino acids. CDR1 is MNHNY and CDR2 is SVGAGI in the germline V gene (reference sequence). This TCR was sampled from a human donor with alopecia areata. This specimen consisted of CD4+ T cells sorted from blood, obtained at week 0. The V gene is TRBV6-6, the J gene TRBJ1-1; no definite D call. Here the CDR3 reads CASSSLVNTEAFF. The CDR3 coding sequence is TGTGCCAGCAGTTCCCTGGTGAACACTGAAGCTTTCTTT.